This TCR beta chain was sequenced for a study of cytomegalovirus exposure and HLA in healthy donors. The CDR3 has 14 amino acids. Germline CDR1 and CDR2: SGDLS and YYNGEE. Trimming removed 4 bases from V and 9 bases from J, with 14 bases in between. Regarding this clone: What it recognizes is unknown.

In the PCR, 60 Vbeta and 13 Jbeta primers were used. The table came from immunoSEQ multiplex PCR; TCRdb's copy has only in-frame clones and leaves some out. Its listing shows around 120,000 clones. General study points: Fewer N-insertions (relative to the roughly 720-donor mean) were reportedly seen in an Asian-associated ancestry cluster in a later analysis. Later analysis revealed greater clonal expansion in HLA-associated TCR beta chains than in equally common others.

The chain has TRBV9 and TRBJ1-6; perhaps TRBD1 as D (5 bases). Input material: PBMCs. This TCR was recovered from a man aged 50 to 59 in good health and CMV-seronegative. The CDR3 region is CASSPTDRRSPLHF. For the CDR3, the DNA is TGTGCCAGCAGCCCGACAGATAGGCGTTCACCCCTCCACTTT.